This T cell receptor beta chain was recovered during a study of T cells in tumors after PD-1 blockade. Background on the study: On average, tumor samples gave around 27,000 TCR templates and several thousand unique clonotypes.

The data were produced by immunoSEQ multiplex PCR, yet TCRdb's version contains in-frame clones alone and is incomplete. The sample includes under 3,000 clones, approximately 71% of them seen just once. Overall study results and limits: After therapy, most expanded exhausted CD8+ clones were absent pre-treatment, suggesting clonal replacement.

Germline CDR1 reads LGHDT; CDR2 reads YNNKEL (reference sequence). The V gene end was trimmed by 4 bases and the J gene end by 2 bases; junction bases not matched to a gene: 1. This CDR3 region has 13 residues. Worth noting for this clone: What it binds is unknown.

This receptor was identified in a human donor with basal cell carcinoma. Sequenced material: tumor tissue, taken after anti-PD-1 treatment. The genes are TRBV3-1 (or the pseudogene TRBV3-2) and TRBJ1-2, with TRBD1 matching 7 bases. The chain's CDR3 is CASSLGQNYGYTF. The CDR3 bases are TGTGCCAGCAGCCTGGGACAGAACTATGGCTACACCTTC.